This entry lists 21 T cell receptor beta chains sequenced from one sample in a study of T cells in Graves' hyperthyroidism and ophthalmopathy. Using RNA transcripts as the source, TCR beta CDR3 regions were amplified. TCR CDR3 regions were first amplified by RT-PCR with HTBI primers. TCRdb passed the multiplex PCR reads through MiXCR, listing each CDR3 protein once. This table holds more than 500,000 distinct CDR3 sequences, under 60% found once. Sequencing used peripheral blood or thyroid tissue (not recorded which). All receptors come from an adult woman with Graves' disease, either hyperthyroidism or ophthalmopathy (not recorded which).

Many counts were recorded for this clonotype. The J gene is TRBJ2-7, the V gene TRBV12-3 or TRBV12-4; D unclear. The CDR3 has 14 residues. The V end lost 3 bases, the J end lost 0 bases, and 9 bases lay between the germline ends. CDR3 sequence: CASSFLGYSYEQYF. Written as DNA, the CDR3 is TGTGCCAGCAGTTTCCTCGGATACTCCTACGAGCAGTACTTC.

This chain uses TRBV25-1 with TRBJ1-2; D gene ambiguous. The length of the CDR3 is 14 residues. V shed 4 bases and J shed 4 bases, with 13 bases lying between them. Germline-derived CDR1 and CDR2 are MGHDK and SYGVNS. The CDR3 DNA reads TGTGCCAGCAGTGCTATTTCGGGGAGCTATGGCTACACCTTC. This sequence encodes CASSAISGSYGYTF.

This clonotype was recorded many times. This chain joins TRBV25-1 and TRBJ1-2, with a possible D match to TRBD1 (5 bases). CDR3 size: 14 residues. The ends were cut back, 1 base at V and 4 bases at J, with 10 bases in the middle. The germline V gene encodes CDR1 MGHDK and CDR2 SYGVNS. CDR3 sequence: CASSEWRGTYGYTF. DNA for the CDR3: TGTGCCAGCAGTGAATGGAGAGGGACCTATGGCTACACCTTC.

This clonotype was detected only once. A single base separates this from a much larger clone, so it may be a read error. This chain uses TRBV12-3 or TRBV12-4 with TRBJ1-4, with a weak D call TRBD1 (5 bases). The CDR3 contains 14 residues. V lost 8 bases, J lost 7 bases, and 17 bases lay in between. This CDR3 is CASSGARRGEKLFF. DNA of the CDR3: TGTGCCAGCTCTGGCGCCAGGAGGGGTGAAAAACTGTTTTTT.

This clonotype appeared many times. The chain couples TRBV20-1 to TRBJ1-6; perhaps TRBD1 as D (6 bases). This CDR3 is 14 amino acids long. Trimming shortened V by 2 bases and J by 4 bases, and 9 bases separated the two germline ends. Germline loops: CDR1 DFQATT, CDR2 SNEGSKA (reference sequence). The CDR3 loop reads CSARLTGYNSPLHF. The CDR3 nucleotides read TGCAGTGCTAGACTGACAGGATATAATTCACCCCTCCACTTT.

This clonotype was detected only a few times. The chain joins TRBV3-1 to TRBJ1-4; a weak D match, TRBD1 (6 bases). The CDR3 extends over 13 amino acids. V was shortened by 0 bases and J by 11 bases, with 10 bases between the two germline ends. Germline lookup yields CDR1 LGHDT and CDR2 YNNKEL (reference sequence). In DNA, the CDR3 is TGTGCCAGCAGCCAAGACAGGGGACGGAAACTGTTTTTT. It yields the protein CASSQDRGRKLFF.

The chain combines TRBV29-1 with TRBJ2-5; TRBD2 matches 11 bases. Germline V gene sequence: CDR1 SQVTM, CDR2 ANQGSEA. This CDR3 contains 14 residues. Trimming cost V 4 bases and J 4 bases; bases outside gene matches: 5. The CDR3 nucleotides are TGCAGCGTTGCTAGGACTAGCGGGTTAGAGACCCAGTACTTC. Translated, it gives CSVARTSGLETQYF.

The chain couples TRBV2 to TRBJ2-2; the D gene is possibly TRBD2 (5 bases). Trimming stripped 7 bases from V and 4 bases from J, with 10 bases between. The CDR3 sequence is 13 residues long. Germline-derived CDR1 and CDR2 are SNHLY and FYNNEI. This CDR3 is CASNGGPTGELFF. For the CDR3, the DNA is TGTGCCAGCAATGGAGGCCCCACCGGGGAGCTGTTTTTT. The full variable domain, with the rest looked up from reference TRBV2 and TRBJ2-2, is EPEVTQTPSHQVTQMGQEVILRCVPISNHLYFYWYRQILGQKVEFLVSFYNNEISEKSEIFDDQFSVERPDGSNFTLKIRSTKLEDSAMYFCASNGGPTGELFFGEGSRLTVL.

This rearrangement joins TRBV7-2 to TRBJ1-2, with 7 positions matching TRBD1. This CDR3 spans 14 amino acids. CDR1 is SGHTA, CDR2 FQGNSA, per germline. The V gene end was trimmed by 10 bases and the J gene end by 4 bases; junction bases not matched to a gene: 12. The CDR3 DNA is TGTGCCACCCGACAGCCGGGACAGATCTATGGCTACACCTTC. Amino acids: CATRQPGQIYGYTF.

This clonotype was detected a few times. The V call is TRBV10-3, the J call TRBJ1-1, with D uncertain. The CDR3 consists of 14 residues. The germline V and J ends were trimmed by 3 bases and 3 bases, with 11 bases remaining between them. Germline V gives CDR1 ENHRY, CDR2 SYGVKD. As DNA, the CDR3 is TGTGCCATCAGTGAAAGGACCACCGACACTGAAGCTTTCTTT. This gives the protein CAISERTTDTEAFF.

This clonotype was seen many times. The gene calls are TRBV19 and TRBJ2-5; D could derive from TRBD1 or TRBD2 (5 bases each). There are 14 residues in the CDR3. Trimming removed 8 bases from V and 2 bases from J, with 15 bases in between. Germline-derived CDR1 and CDR2 are LNHDA and SQIVND (reference sequence). CDR3 sequence: CASGSGTVQETQYF. CDR3 nucleotides: TGTGCCAGTGGATCCGGGACGGTACAAGAGACCCAGTACTTC.

At least ten counts were recorded for this clonotype. This sequence joins TRBV19 and TRBJ1-5; D not certain. Trimming pared 1 base from V and 3 bases from J, leaving 19 bases between. This CDR3 has 18 residues. Germline lookup yields CDR1 LNHDA and CDR2 SQIVND (reference sequence). The CDR3 here is CASSIVSLDIFDNQPQHF. Here the CDR3 DNA reads TGTGCCAGTAGTATAGTCTCCCTTGACATCTTCGACAATCAGCCCCAGCATTTT.

In its sample, this clonotype was seen once. CDR3 DNA: TGTGCCACCACCGATGGAGGGGACCATCAGCCCCAGCATTTT. Translating it yields CATTDGGDHQPQHF. The chain couples TRBV2 to TRBJ1-5, with a tentative D call TRBD1 (5 bases). Trimming took off 10 bases at V and 5 bases at J, with 18 bases between the two ends. Germline values: CDR1 SNHLY, CDR2 FYNNEI. The CDR3 length is 14 residues.

A few counts support this clonotype. The rearrangement links TRBV2 to TRBJ2-1; D remains ambiguous. CDR3 length equals 11 residues. V lost 9 bases and J lost 4, with 7 bases in between. The V gene's germline CDR1 is SNHLY and CDR2 FYNNEI. This CDR3 is CASRQYNEQFF. DNA for the CDR3: TGTGCCAGTCGGCAGTACAATGAGCAGTTCTTC.

The V gene is TRBV2, the J gene TRBJ1-1; TRBD1 is a possible D gene (5 bases). Trimming stripped 0 bases from V and 9 bases from J, with 20 bases between. CDR3 size: 16 residues. Germline values: CDR1 SNHLY, CDR2 FYNNEI. Here the CDR3 DNA reads TGTGCCAGCAGTGAAGCGGTGAGGGGAACGGAGATAAAAGCTTTCTTT. Protein sequence: CASSEAVRGTEIKAFF.

This chain uses TRBV7-2 with TRBJ2-3; no firm D call. V was clipped by 0 bases and J by 2 bases, with 6 bases between them. Germline V gene lookup returns CDR1 SGHTA and CDR2 FQGNSA. The CDR3 is 14 amino acids. For the CDR3, the DNA is TGTGCCAGCAGCTTAGCGGTTTACACAGATACGCAGTATTTT. It encodes CASSLAVYTDTQYF.

This clonotype was counted many times. The rearrangement joins TRBV11-2 to TRBJ2-7; 9 nucleotides align to TRBD1. CDR3 length equals 14 residues. The germline CDR1 and CDR2 sequences are SGHAT and FQNNGV. J lost 2 bases, V lost 3 bases, and 2 bases had no gene match. The CDR3 loop reads CASSFGTGPYEQYF. The CDR3 nucleotides read TGTGCCAGCAGCTTCGGGACAGGGCCCTACGAGCAGTACTTC.

The chain uses TRBV5-1 and TRBJ2-2, with 9 nucleotides matching TRBD1. The CDR3 is 15 residues long. V shed 4 bases, J shed 4 bases, and the junction held 5 bases outside the gene matches. Germline V CDR1 and CDR2: SGHRS, YFSETQ. This CDR3 is CASSGTGKGTGELFF. CDR3 nucleotide sequence: TGCGCCAGCAGCGGGACAGGGAAGGGCACCGGGGAGCTGTTTTTT.

A few counts support this clonotype. CDR3 region: CASSLWQGPTDTQYF. The DNA for the CDR3 is TGTGCCAGCAGCTTGTGGCAGGGACCCACAGATACGCAGTATTTT. The rearrangement uses TRBV7-6 and TRBJ2-3, with D perhaps matching TRBD1 or TRBD2 (5 bases each). Trimming left V 3 bases short and J 2 bases short, with 12 bases between. Germline loops: CDR1 SGHVS, CDR2 FNYEAQ. The CDR3 runs 15 residues.

This rearrangement joins TRBV2 to TRBJ1-2; tentatively, D is TRBD1 (6 bases). The germline V and J ends were trimmed by 4 bases and 3 bases, with 9 bases remaining between them. Germline CDR1 is SNHLY and CDR2 is FYNNEI. This CDR3 spans 13 amino acids. The CDR3 is CASSVRGDYGYTF. In DNA, the CDR3 is TGTGCCAGCAGTGTTAGGGGGGACTATGGCTACACCTTC.

This clonotype was picked up one time. V usage is TRBV12-3 or TRBV12-4 and J usage is TRBJ1-1; TRBD1 agrees at 8 bases. The J segment lost 5 bases and the V segment lost 6 bases, leaving 8 bases of the junction unmatched. The CDR3 runs 14 residues. The CDR3 nucleotides read TGTGCCAGCAGCAAAAGGACAGGGCTAACTGAAGCTTTCTTT. This codes for CASSKRTGLTEAFF.